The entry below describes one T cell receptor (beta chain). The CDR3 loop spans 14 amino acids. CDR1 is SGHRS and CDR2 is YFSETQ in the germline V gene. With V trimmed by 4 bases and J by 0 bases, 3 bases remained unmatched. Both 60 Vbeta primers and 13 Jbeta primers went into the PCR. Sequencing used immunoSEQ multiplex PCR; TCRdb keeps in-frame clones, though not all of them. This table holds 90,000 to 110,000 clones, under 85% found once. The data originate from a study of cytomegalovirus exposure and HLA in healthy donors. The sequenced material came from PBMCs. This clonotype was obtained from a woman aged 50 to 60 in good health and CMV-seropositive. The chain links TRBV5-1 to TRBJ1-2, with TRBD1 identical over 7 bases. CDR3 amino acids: CASSRDSANYGYTF. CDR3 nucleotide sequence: TGCGCCAGCAGCCGGGACAGCGCTAACTATGGCTACACCTTC.